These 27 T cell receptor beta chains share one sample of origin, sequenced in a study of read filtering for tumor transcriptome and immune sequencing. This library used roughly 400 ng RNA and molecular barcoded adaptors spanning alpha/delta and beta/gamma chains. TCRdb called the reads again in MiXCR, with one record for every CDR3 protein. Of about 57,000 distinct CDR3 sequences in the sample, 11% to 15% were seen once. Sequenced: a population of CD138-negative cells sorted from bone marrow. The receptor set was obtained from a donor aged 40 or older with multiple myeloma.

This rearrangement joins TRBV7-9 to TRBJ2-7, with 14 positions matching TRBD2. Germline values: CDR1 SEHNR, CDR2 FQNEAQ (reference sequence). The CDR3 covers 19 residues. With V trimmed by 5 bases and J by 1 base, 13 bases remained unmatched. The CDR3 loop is CASSPPPGLAGARSYEQYF. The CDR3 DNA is TGTGCCAGCAGCCCACCCCCGGGACTAGCGGGAGCGAGATCCTACGAGCAGTACTTC.

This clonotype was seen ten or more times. The CDR3 DNA sequence: TGTGCCAGCAGTTACGAACCAGGGGGGCCCTACGAGCAGTACTTC. It is translated as CASSYEPGGPYEQYF. V and J are TRBV6-6 and TRBJ2-7; the D gene is possibly TRBD1 (7 bases). Germline V gene lookup returns CDR1 MNHNY and CDR2 SVGAGI (reference sequence). V shed 2 bases and J shed 2 bases, with 13 bases lying between them. The CDR3 runs to 15 residues.

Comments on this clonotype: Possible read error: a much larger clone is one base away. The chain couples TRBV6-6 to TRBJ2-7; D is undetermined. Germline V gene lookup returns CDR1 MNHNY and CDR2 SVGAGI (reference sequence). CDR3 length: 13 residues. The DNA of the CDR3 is TGTGCCAGCAGTTACCTCAGCTCCTACGAGCGGTACTTC. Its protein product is CASSYLSSYERYF.

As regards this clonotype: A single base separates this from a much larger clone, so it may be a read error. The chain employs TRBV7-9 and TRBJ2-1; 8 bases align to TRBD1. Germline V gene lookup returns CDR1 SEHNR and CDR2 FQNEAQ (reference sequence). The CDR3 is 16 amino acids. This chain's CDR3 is CAGSTRQGNSYNEQFF. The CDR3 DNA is TGTGCCGGCAGCACAAGACAGGGGAACTCCTACAATGAGCAGTTCTTC.

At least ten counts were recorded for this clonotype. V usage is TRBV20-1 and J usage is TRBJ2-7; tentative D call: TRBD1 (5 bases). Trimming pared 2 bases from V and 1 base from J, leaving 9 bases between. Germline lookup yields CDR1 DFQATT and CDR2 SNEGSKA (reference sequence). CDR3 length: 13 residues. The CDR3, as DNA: TGCAGTGCTAGAAGGTCAGGGTCCTACGAGCAGTACTTC. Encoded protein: CSARRSGSYEQYF.

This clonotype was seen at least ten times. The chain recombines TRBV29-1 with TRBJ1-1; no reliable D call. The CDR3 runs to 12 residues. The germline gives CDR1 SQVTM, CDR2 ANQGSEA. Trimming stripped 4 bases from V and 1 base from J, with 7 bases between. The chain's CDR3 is CSVAGGNTEAFF. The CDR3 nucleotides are TGCAGCGTTGCAGGAGGGAACACTGAAGCTTTCTTT.

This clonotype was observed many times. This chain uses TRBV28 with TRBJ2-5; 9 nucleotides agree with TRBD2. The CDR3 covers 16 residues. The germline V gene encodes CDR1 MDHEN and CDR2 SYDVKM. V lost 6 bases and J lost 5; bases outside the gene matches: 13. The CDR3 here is CASSWESGRRGETQYF. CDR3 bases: TGTGCCAGCAGCTGGGAGAGCGGGAGGAGAGGGGAGACCCAGTACTTC.

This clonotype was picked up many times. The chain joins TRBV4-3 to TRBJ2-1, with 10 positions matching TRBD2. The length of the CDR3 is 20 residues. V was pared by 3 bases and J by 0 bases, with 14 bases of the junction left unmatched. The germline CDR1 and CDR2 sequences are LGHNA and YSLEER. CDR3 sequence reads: CASSHPLAGDFPSSYNEQFF. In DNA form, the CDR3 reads TGCGCCAGCAGCCACCCTCTAGCGGGAGATTTCCCTAGCTCCTACAATGAGCAGTTCTTC.

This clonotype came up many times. The CDR3 loop is CASSQDGSSGQYNEQFF. The CDR3 DNA sequence: TGTGCCAGCAGCCAAGATGGGTCTAGCGGGCAGTACAATGAGCAGTTCTTC. The rearrangement links TRBV4-2 to TRBJ2-1; the match to TRBD2 covers 8 bases. J lost 4 bases, V lost 0 bases, and 8 bases had no gene match. The CDR3 contains 17 residues. Germline CDR1 LGHNA, CDR2 YNFKEQ.

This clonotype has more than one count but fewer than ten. The CDR3 protein is CSVEQQGRAADTQYF. In nucleotides, the CDR3 is TGCAGCGTTGAGCAACAGGGGAGAGCGGCAGATACGCAGTATTTT. V gene TRBV29-1 combines with J gene TRBJ2-3, with 7 bases that match TRBD1. V was pared by 3 bases and J by 4 bases, with 10 bases of the junction left unmatched. Germline V gene sequence: CDR1 SQVTM, CDR2 ANQGSEA. This CDR3 is 15 amino acids long.

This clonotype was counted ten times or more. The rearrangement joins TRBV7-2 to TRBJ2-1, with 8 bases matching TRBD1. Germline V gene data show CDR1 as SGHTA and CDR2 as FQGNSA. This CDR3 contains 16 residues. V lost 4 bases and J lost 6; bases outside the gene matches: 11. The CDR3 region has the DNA TGTGCCAGCAGCTGGGCGGTGGACAGGGTAGGCAATGAGCAGTTCTTC. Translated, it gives CASSWAVDRVGNEQFF.

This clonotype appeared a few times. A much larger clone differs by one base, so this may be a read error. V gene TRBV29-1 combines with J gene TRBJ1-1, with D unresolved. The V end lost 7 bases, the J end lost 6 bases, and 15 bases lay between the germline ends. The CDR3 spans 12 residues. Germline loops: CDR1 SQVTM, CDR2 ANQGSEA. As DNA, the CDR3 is TGCAGCGCCGAAGGGAGATACTCTGAAGCTTTCTTT. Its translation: CSAEGRYSEAFF.

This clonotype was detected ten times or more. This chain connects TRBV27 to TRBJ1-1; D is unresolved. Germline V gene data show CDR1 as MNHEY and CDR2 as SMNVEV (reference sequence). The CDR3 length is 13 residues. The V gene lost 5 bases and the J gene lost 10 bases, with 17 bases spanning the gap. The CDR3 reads CASSQNRGLRAFF. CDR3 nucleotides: TGTGCCAGCAGTCAAAACAGAGGCCTAAGAGCTTTCTTT.

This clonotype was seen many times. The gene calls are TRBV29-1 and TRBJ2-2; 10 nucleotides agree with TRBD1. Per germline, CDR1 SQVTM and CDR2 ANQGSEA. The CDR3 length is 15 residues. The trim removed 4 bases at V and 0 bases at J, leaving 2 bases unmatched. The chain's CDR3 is CSVAGQGSNTGELFF. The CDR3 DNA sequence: TGCAGCGTTGCGGGACAGGGGTCGAACACCGGGGAGCTGTTTTTT.

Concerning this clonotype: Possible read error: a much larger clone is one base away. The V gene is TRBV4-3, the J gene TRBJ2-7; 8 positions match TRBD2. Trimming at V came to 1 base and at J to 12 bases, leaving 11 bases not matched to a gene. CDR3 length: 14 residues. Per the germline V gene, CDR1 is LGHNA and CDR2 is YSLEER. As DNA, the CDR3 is TGCGCCAGCAGCCAAGGGTCTAGCGGGTCCTCCCCGTACTTC. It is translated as CASSQGSSGSSPYF.

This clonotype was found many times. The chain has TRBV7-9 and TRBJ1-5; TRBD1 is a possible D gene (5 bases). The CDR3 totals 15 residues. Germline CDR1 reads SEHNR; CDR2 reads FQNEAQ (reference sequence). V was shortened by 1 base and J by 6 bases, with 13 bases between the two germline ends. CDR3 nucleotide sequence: TGTGCCAGCAGCTTAGATGGGGGGTCGGGTCAGCCCCAGCATTTT. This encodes CASSLDGGSGQPQHF.

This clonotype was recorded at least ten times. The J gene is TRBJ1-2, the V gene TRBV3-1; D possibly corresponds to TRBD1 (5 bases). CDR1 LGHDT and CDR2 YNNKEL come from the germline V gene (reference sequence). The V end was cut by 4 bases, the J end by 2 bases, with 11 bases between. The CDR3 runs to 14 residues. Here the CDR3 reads CASSLLTANYGYTF. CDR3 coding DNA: TGTGCCAGCAGCCTTCTGACAGCCAACTATGGCTACACCTTC.

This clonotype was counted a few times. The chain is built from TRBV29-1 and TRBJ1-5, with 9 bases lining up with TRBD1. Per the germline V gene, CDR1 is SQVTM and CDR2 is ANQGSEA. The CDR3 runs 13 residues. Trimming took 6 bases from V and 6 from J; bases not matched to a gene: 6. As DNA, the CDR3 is TGCAGCGTCGGACAGGGGATTAGTCAGCCCCAGCATTTT. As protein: CSVGQGISQPQHF.

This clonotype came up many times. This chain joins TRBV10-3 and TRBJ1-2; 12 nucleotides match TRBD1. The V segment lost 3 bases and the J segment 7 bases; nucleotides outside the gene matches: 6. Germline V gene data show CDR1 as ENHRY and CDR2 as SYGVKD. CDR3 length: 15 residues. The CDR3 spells CAISDPGQGAPGYTF. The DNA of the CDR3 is TGTGCCATCAGTGACCCGGGACAGGGGGCGCCTGGCTACACCTTC.

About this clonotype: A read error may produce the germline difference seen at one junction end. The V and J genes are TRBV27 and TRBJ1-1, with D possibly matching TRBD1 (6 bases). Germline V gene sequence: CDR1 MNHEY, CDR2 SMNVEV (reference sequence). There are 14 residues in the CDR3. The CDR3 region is CASSLRTGNTGAFF. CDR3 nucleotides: TGTGCCAGCAGTCTCCGAACAGGGAACACTGGAGCTTTCTTT.

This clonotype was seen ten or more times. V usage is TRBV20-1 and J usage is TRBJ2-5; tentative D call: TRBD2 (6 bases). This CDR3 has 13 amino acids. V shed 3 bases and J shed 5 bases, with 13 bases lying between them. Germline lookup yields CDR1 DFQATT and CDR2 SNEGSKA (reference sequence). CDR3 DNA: TGCAGTGCTAGCCCACCGCGGGGCGAGACCCAGTACTTC. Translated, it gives CSASPPRGETQYF.

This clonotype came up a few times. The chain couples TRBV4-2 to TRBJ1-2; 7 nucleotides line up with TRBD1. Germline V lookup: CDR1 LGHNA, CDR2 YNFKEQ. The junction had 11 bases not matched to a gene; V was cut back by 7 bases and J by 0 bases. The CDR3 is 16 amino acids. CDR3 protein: CASNGGGEEANYGYTF. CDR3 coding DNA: TGTGCCAGCAATGGAGGGGGCGAGGAAGCTAACTATGGCTACACCTTC.

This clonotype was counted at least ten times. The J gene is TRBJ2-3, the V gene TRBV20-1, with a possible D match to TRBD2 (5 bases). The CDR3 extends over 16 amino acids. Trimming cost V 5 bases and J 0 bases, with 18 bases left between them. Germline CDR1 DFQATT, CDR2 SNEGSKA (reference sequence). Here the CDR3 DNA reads TGCAGTGCTGTTGGAGTGCGGGCGGCTAGCACAGATACGCAGTATTTT. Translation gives CSAVGVRAASTDTQYF.

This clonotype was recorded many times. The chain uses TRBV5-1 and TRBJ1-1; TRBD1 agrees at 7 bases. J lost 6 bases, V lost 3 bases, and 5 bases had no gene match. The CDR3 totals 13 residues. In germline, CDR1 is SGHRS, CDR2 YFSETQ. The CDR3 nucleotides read TGCGCCAGCAGCTCGGGACAGTCCGCTGAAGCTTTCTTT. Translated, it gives CASSSGQSAEAFF.

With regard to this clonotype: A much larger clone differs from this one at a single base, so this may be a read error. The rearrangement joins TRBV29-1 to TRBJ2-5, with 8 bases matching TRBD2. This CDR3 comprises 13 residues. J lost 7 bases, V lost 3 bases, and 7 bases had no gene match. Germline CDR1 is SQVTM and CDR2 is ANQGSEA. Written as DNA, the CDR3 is TGCAGCGTTGAGTGGGGACTAGGAGGGACCCAGTACTTC. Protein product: CSVEWGLGGTQYF.

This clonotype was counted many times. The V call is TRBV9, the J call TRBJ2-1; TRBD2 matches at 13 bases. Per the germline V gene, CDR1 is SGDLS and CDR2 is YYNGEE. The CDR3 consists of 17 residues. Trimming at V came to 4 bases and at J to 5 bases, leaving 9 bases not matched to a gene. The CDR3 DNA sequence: TGTGCCAGCAGCCTAGGACTAGCGGGAGCCCTTAACAATGAGCAGTTCTTC. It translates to CASSLGLAGALNNEQFF.

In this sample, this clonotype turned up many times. For the CDR3, the DNA is TGTGCCAGCTCACCAAAAGGGACAGGGGGTTCCAATGAGCAGTTCTTC. Translating gives CASSPKGTGGSNEQFF. V and J are TRBV18 and TRBJ2-1, with 11 nucleotides matching TRBD1. V trimming: 2 bases; J trimming: 6 bases; junction bases outside the gene matches: 6. Looked up from germline, CDR1 is KGHSH and CDR2 is LQKENI. The length of the CDR3 is 16 residues.